This T cell receptor beta chain comes out of a study of blood T cell repertoires in COVID-19 (dated by TCRdb to the early 2020s). Some background on the complete study: The collaborator samples originated in the United States, Italy and Spain and spanned the acute and convalescent phases of COVID-19. The sample metadata nearly always contained a de-identified subject ID, COVID-19 status, age in years and sex. The prospective study material was composed of cDNA or gDNA derived from T cells, B-cell-depleted T cells, or PBMCs. Deeply sampled blood TCRbeta repertoires from subjects exposed to, actively infected with, or recovered from COVID-19 were included in the dataset. The repertoires were made available in a free public database intended to serve as a resource for research on the immune response to SARS-CoV-2. Samples came from the ongoing ImmuneRACE study (first 160 participants) plus 1,254 subjects from 6 global collaborators. Where HLA class I and class II types were available, the types were taken from metadata supplied by the sample provider, not from assay-based typing. The investigation overall reported the following: Clinical and demographic metadata were provided uncurated, with the amount varying by source and participant.

The immunoSEQ Assay, a bias-controlled multiplex PCR, was used to amplify TCRbeta CDR3 regions from genomic DNA. The authors processed their data as follows. Nucleated cell counts per sample were estimated from amplification of reference gene primers within the assay. To quantify the absolute abundance of each unique TCRbeta CDR3 rearrangement, sequence reads were collapsed and filtered. For each sample, productive Simpson clonality was calculated as the square root of Simpson's diversity index over productive rearrangements. TCRdb's version of the immuneACCESS table is confined to in-frame rearrangements and falls short of the full clone set. An unresolved V gene accounts for under half of the shortfall where checked; the remainder is of unknown origin. V, J and clone size derive from that table, while D and trimming were established from the DNA sequence. Counted in this sample were approximately 210,000 clones; 88% of them appeared once. Less than 2% of the sample rests with the top ten.

Comments on this clone: The antigen it recognizes is unknown. One base away there is no much larger clone; base qualities are not given.

The germline V and J ends show losses of 7 bases and 2 bases respectively, and no gene match explains 11 bases of the junction. The CDR3 runs 15 amino acids, cysteine and phenylalanine included. The sequence is cut down to CDR3 DNA, 45 bases in frame from base 1. Reading the germline V gene gives CDR1 SQVTM and CDR2 ANQGSEA. The collaborating institutions used their own protocols to collect whole blood in K2EDTA tubes. Collaborator samples were shipped for TCRbeta analysis as frozen whole blood, isolated PBMCs, or DNA extracted from either sample type. The sequence derives from a man aged 65-85 years with acute or convalescent COVID-19. The chain is encoded by TRBV29-1 joined to TRBJ2-4; 7 nucleotides in the junction match TRBD1. Sequenced input: peripheral blood. CDR3 reads: CSARQGPFSKNIQYF. At the DNA level, the sequence is TGCAGCGCCAGACAGGGACCCTTTTCCAAAAACATTCAGTACTTC. Joined to the reference TRBV29-1 and TRBJ2-4 proteins, this CDR3 gives the full variable domain: SAVISQKPSRDICQRGTSLTIQCQVDSQVTMMFWYRQQPGQSLTLIATANQGSEATYESGFVIDKFPISRPNLTFSTLTVSNMSPEDSSIYLCSARQGPFSKNIQYFGAGTRLSVL.